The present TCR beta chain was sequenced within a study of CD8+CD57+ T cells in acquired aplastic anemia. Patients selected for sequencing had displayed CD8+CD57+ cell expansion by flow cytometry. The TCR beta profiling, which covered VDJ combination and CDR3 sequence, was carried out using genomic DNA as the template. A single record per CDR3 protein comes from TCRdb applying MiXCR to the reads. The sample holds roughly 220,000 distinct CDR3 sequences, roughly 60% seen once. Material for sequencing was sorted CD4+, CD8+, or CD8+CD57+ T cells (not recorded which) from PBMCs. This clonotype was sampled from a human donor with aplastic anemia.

The CDR3 spells CASTPGGTGELFF. The CDR3 DNA reads as TGCGCCAGCACCCCCGGGGGCACCGGGGAGCTGTTTTTT. The chain is built from TRBV10-1 and TRBJ2-2, with a possible D match to TRBD2 (6 bases). This CDR3 has 13 amino acids. Per the germline V gene, CDR1 is WNHNN and CDR2 is SYGVQD (reference sequence). V was shortened by 7 bases and J by 4 bases, with 10 bases between the two germline ends.